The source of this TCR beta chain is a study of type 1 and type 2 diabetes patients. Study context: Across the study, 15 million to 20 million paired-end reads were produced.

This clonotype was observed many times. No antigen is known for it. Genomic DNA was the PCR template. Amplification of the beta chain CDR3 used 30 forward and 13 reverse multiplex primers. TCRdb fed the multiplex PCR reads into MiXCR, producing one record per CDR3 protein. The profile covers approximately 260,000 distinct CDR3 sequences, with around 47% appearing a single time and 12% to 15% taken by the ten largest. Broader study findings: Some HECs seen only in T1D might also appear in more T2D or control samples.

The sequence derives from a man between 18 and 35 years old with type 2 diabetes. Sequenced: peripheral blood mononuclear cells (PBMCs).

The CDR3 here is CASSDTPYNSPLHF. CDR3 nucleotides: TGTGCCAGCAGTGATACCCCGTATAATTCACCCCTCCACTTT. The J gene is TRBJ1-6, the V gene TRBV2, with D uncertain. The CDR3 is 14 residues long. Germline loops: CDR1 SNHLY, CDR2 FYNNEI. Trimming removed 3 bases from V and 4 bases from J, with 7 bases in between.